Listed below are T cell receptor beta chains from one sample, sequenced in a study of CD8+ T cells in alopecia areata. The table came from immunoSEQ multiplex PCR; TCRdb's copy has only in-frame clones and leaves some out. The sample holds 250,000 to 300,000 clones; more than 45% are singletons and the top ten take more than 1.5%. The specimen comprised CD4+ T cells sorted from blood, sampled at week 24, from a patient treated with tofacitinib. These TCRs come from a human donor with alopecia areata. CDR3s include the opening cysteine and the closing phenylalanine or tryptophan. D genes are given only for firm matches. Clone size is given for some rows only: seen once, a few or many times, or a class if the clone is expanded.

cdr3_nt cdr3_aa d_call j_call clone_size v_call
TGTGCCAGCTCACCCCCAAAAGGACAGGGGACGTGGAAGCAGTACTTC CASSPPKGQGTWKQYF TRBD1 TRBJ2-7 - TRBV18
TGCGCCAGCTTTTGTGTTAGGCCGTTATGGGGGACTGAGCAGTTCTTC CASFCVRPLWGTEQFF - TRBJ2-1 few TRBV23-1
TGTGCCAGCAGTCCCCAAAGACAACGCCAAGAGACCCAGTACTTC CASSPQRQRQETQYF - TRBJ2-5 - TRBV6-1
TGTGCCAGCAGCCTGGGACAGGGTGGTACTGGGGCCAACGTCCTGACTTTC CASSLGQGGTGANVLTF TRBD1 TRBJ2-6 few TRBV7-2
TGTGCCAGCAGACCCGCCCTAGCCGGGGGGGCCCGCTGGGAGACCCAGTACTTC CASRPALAGGARWETQYF TRBD2 TRBJ2-5 - TRBV2
TGTGCCAGCAGCGTTGGTGTACTCTGGATGAACACTGAAGCTTTCTTT CASSVGVLWMNTEAFF - TRBJ1-1 - TRBV5-4
TGTGCCAGCAGCCTCAGGGGAGCTCTCGGCACCGGGGAGCTGTTTTTT CASSLRGALGTGELFF - TRBJ2-2 - TRBV4-2
TGCAGCGTTGGGGTGGCCGGGACAGCCAAAAACATTCAGTACTTC CSVGVAGTAKNIQYF - TRBJ2-4 many TRBV29-1
TGTGCCAGCACTTCCGGGCCCTTAATTGGCTACACCTTC CASTSGPLIGYTF - TRBJ1-2 once TRBV6-6
TGTGCCTGGAGAGAGGGGGGGGAGACCCAGTACTTC CAWREGGETQYF - TRBJ2-5 - TRBV30
TGTGCCTGGGGGAGGGCAGGGGCAAACCACGAGCAGTACTTC CAWGRAGANHEQYF - TRBJ2-7 - TRBV30
TGTGCCAGCAGCATCGGACCGCTCACAGATACGCAGTATTTT CASSIGPLTDTQYF - TRBJ2-3 - TRBV9
TGTGCCAGCAGGTTGGGGGAGGTCGGTGAGACCCAGTACTTC CASRLGEVGETQYF - TRBJ2-5 - TRBV7-8
TGTGCCAGCAGTTTAGGGCAGCGGGATCAGCCCCAGCATTTT CASSLGQRDQPQHF - TRBJ1-5 - TRBV28
TGTGCCAGCAGTTTAGGGACACGCAACGAGCAGTACTTC CASSLGTRNEQYF - TRBJ2-7 - TRBV28
TGTGCCAGCAGCGTACTAGAGAACACTGAAGCTTTCTTT CASSVLENTEAFF - TRBJ1-1 - TRBV7-2
TGTGCCTGGAGTGAGATGTGGGGCCGCTCTGGGGCCAACGTCCTGACTTTC CAWSEMWGRSGANVLTF - TRBJ2-6 - TRBV30
TGTGCCAGCAGCTTAGACTGGGAGACCCAGTACTTC CASSLDWETQYF - TRBJ2-5 few TRBV7-2
TGCAGCGTACAACAGAGCTCCTACGAGCAGTACTTC CSVQQSSYEQYF - TRBJ2-7 - TRBV29-1
TGCGCCAGCAGCTCCAGCGCCCAAGAGACCCAGTACTTC CASSSSAQETQYF - TRBJ2-5 - TRBV5-1
TGTGCCAGCAGTTGGGACAGGGGTAACTATGGCTACACCTTC CASSWDRGNYGYTF TRBD1 TRBJ1-2 - TRBV7-2
TGCAGCGTTGATTGGCCGGGATATGAGCAGTTCTTC CSVDWPGYEQFF - TRBJ2-1 - TRBV29-1
TGTGCCAGCAGCCAAGCTACAGGGCGAGAGAACACTGAAGCTTTCTTT CASSQATGRENTEAFF - TRBJ1-1 - TRBV4-2
TGTGCCAGCAGGGACAGGGCCCAAGAGACCCAGTACTTC CASRDRAQETQYF TRBD1 TRBJ2-5 - TRBV27
TGTGCCAGCAGCATCTCCGGACAGGGGGGCGGCTACACCTTC CASSISGQGGGYTF TRBD1 TRBJ1-2 few TRBV7-9
TGTGCCAGCTCACCAGACAAGACCTATGGCTACACCTTC CASSPDKTYGYTF - TRBJ1-2 few TRBV18
TGTGCCAGCAGCTTAGCGGGTTCCTACGAGCAGTACTTC CASSLAGSYEQYF - TRBJ2-7 - TRBV7-9
TGCGCCAGCAGCTATCGCAATTACAGGGTTCAGAGCTACACCTTC CASSYRNYRVQSYTF - TRBJ1-2 - TRBV4-1
TGCGCCAGCAGCCAGCCCCTGGGACAGGGCGACTATGGCTACACCTTC CASSQPLGQGDYGYTF TRBD1 TRBJ1-2 once TRBV4-1
TGCAGCGCCTCCGCGGGCCAGGGGTACGAGCAGTACTTC CSASAGQGYEQYF - TRBJ2-7 few TRBV29-1
TGCGCCAGCAGCCAAGATGAGGGGGGTGGCTACACCTTC CASSQDEGGGYTF - TRBJ1-2 - TRBV4-1